The T cell receptor (beta chain) under discussion was sequenced for a study of human T cells and chemical hapten exposure. Study overall: Patients having alopecia areata, totalis or universalis were mostly female. Variability of per-sample TCR yields stemmed mainly from small differences in pooled library volume.

Remarks on this clonotype: Its antigen is as yet unknown.

Notes on the study in general: Among expanded TCRs, significantly more large CDR3 similarity clusters formed than among controls.

This CDR3 has 13 residues. V was shortened by 0 bases and J by 4 bases, with 10 bases between the two germline ends. CDR1 SQVTM and CDR2 ANQGSEA come from the germline V gene. The sample's time point: patch test 1, 2 weeks after DPC sensitization. Stated treatment: therapeutic diphenylcyclopropenone sensitization with weekly scalp DPC. The library attached unique molecular identifiers to individual cDNA molecules. TCRdb re-called the RACE reads with MiXCR, one entry per CDR3 protein. The sample lists tens of thousands of distinct CDR3 sequences; over 8.5% were seen once. Material: whole blood, obtained in connection with sensitization to the hapten diphenylcyclopropenone (DPC). The J gene is TRBJ2-7, the V gene TRBV29-1; maybe TRBD1 (5 bases). This receptor was taken from a woman in her forties or fifties with alopecia areata. Some clones in this sample may be carry-over from other donors' samples. CDR3 nucleotides: TGCAGCGTTGAAGAAACCCAGGGTTACGAGCAGTACTTC. It specifies CSVEETQGYEQYF.